A selection of T cell receptor beta chains follows, all from one sample in a study of human T cells and chemical hapten exposure. TCRdb independently ran MiXCR on the RACE reads; one entry per CDR3 protein. The table records fewer than 85,000 distinct CDR3 sequences, 8.5% to 10% of them present only once. The sequencing input was whole blood. The receptors here all came from a female donor in good health. Some clones in this sample may be carry-over from other donors' samples. CDR3s include the opening cysteine and the closing phenylalanine or tryptophan. The order of the fields is CDR3 DNA, CDR3 protein, clone size, D gene, J gene, V gene. D genes are given only for firm matches. Size tells how often a clone was seen (once, few, many) or the class of an expanded clone, and some rows leave it out.

DNA: TGCAGTGCCAATAGGGGGTTCGGCGCGGGGACCTCCTACGAGCAGTACTTC
CDR3: CSANRGFGAGTSYEQYF
size: many
D: NA
J: TRBJ2-7
V: TRBV20-1

DNA: TGTGCCAGCAGCTTAGGAGCAGGGAATTCACCCCTCCACTTT
CDR3: CASSLGAGNSPLHF
size: NA
D: NA
J: TRBJ1-6
V: TRBV7-2

DNA: TGCAGTGCTACCGACAGTAATGAAGCTTTCTTT
CDR3: CSATDSNEAFF
size: NA
D: NA
J: TRBJ1-1
V: TRBV20-1

DNA: TGTGCCAGCAGCCGCGACAGGGGAAACACCATATATTTT
CDR3: CASSRDRGNTIYF
size: NA
D: NA
J: TRBJ1-3
V: TRBV7-2

DNA: TGTGCCAGCAGTCCAGGGCCCAGGGTTGGTCGGACTGAAGCTTTCTTT
CDR3: CASSPGPRVGRTEAFF
size: NA
D: NA
J: TRBJ1-1
V: TRBV6-1

DNA: TGTGCCTGGAGTGTTGGGCAGGGGGTCGGCTACACCTTC
CDR3: CAWSVGQGVGYTF
size: many
D: TRBD1
J: TRBJ1-2
V: TRBV30

DNA: TGTGCCAGCCACGAGACACCGAACACTGAAGCTTTCTTT
CDR3: CASHETPNTEAFF
size: NA
D: NA
J: TRBJ1-1
V: TRBV2

DNA: TGCAGTACTAGGGACCGAAGCTCTGGGGCCAACGTCCTGACTTTC
CDR3: CSTRDRSSGANVLTF
size: NA
D: NA
J: TRBJ2-6
V: TRBV20-1

DNA: TGTGCCAGCAGTTCGACGGTTGTCTACGAGCAGTACTTC
CDR3: CASSSTVVYEQYF
size: many
D: NA
J: TRBJ2-7
V: TRBV6-2/TRBV6-3

DNA: TGTGCCAGCAGGGCCGGGACAGGGATTGAGTCCCTCCACTTT
CDR3: CASRAGTGIESLHF
size: NA
D: TRBD1
J: TRBJ1-6
V: TRBV2

DNA: TGCGCCAACAGCCCGGGGACAGGGAGGACTGAAGCTTTCTTT
CDR3: CANSPGTGRTEAFF
size: NA
D: TRBD1
J: TRBJ1-1
V: TRBV5-1

DNA: TGTGCCAGCAGTGACAGGGGGGGCCTCTACGAGCAGTACTTC
CDR3: CASSDRGGLYEQYF
size: medium-sized
D: NA
J: TRBJ2-7
V: TRBV2

DNA: TGCAGTGCTAGACCGAGGACAGGGGCTAGCAATCAGCCCCAGCATTTT
CDR3: CSARPRTGASNQPQHF
size: many
D: TRBD1
J: TRBJ1-5
V: TRBV20-1

DNA: TGTGCCATCAGCGGCCGGGACAGGAGCTCCTACGAGCAGTACTTC
CDR3: CAISGRDRSSYEQYF
size: many
D: TRBD1
J: TRBJ2-7
V: TRBV10-3

DNA: TGTGCCAGTAGGCCCGGAAGGTTAAGCTCCTACAATGAGCAGTTCTTC
CDR3: CASRPGRLSSYNEQFF
size: NA
D: NA
J: TRBJ2-1
V: TRBV12-3/TRBV12-4

DNA: TGTGCCAGCAAACCCCTACTAGGAGGGGCCCACACCGGGGAGCTGTTTTTT
CDR3: CASKPLLGGAHTGELFF
size: many
D: NA
J: TRBJ2-2
V: TRBV27

DNA: TGTGCCAGCAGTGAAGGAGCTGAAGCTTTCTTT
CDR3: CASSEGAEAFF
size: few
D: NA
J: TRBJ1-1
V: TRBV6-1

DNA: TGTGCCAGCAGCTTATCCGGGGGGCGGAGCTCCTACAATGAGCAGTTCTTC
CDR3: CASSLSGGRSSYNEQFF
size: many
D: NA
J: TRBJ2-1
V: TRBV7-8

DNA: TGTGCCAGCAGTGCCGGGCTAGCTAGTACAGATACGCAGTATTTT
CDR3: CASSAGLASTDTQYF
size: many
D: NA
J: TRBJ2-3
V: TRBV25-1

DNA: TGTGCCGTCAGAGGGACAGGGAACTATGGCTACACCTTC
CDR3: CAVRGTGNYGYTF
size: few
D: TRBD1
J: TRBJ1-2
V: TRBV27

DNA: TGTGCCAGCAGCTGCGTCCGGACAGTCAGCTCCGGGGCCAACGTCCTGACTTTC
CDR3: CASSCVRTVSSGANVLTF
size: few
D: NA
J: TRBJ2-6
V: TRBV21-1

DNA: TGCAGCGCTCAGGGGGCTGTGGGTGAAAAACTGTTTTTT
CDR3: CSAQGAVGEKLFF
size: few
D: TRBD1
J: TRBJ1-4
V: TRBV29-1

DNA: TGTGCCAGCAGTTTAAGCAGGCAACCCTTCCAAGAGACCCAGTACTTC
CDR3: CASSLSRQPFQETQYF
size: few
D: NA
J: TRBJ2-5
V: TRBV12-3/TRBV12-4

DNA: TGTGCCAGCAGTTTAGGTATCCGCACGACCTTAGCCAAAAACATTCAGTACTTC
CDR3: CASSLGIRTTLAKNIQYF
size: few
D: NA
J: TRBJ2-4
V: TRBV28

DNA: TGCAGCGTTGGCACTTTCAGGGCCTACGAGCAGTACTTC
CDR3: CSVGTFRAYEQYF
size: NA
D: NA
J: TRBJ2-7
V: TRBV29-1

DNA: TGTGCCAGCAGCATAACTAGCGGGGGGGCCGCAATGGATACGCAGTATTTT
CDR3: CASSITSGGAAMDTQYF
size: many
D: TRBD2
J: TRBJ2-3
V: TRBV7-2

DNA: TGCAGTGCTAGAGGAGGGGCAGGAGGAAATGGCTACACCTTC
CDR3: CSARGGAGGNGYTF
size: many
D: NA
J: TRBJ1-2
V: TRBV20-1

DNA: TGTGCCAGCAGTCTAAATACACCCCAGCCCCAGCATTTT
CDR3: CASSLNTPQPQHF
size: NA
D: NA
J: TRBJ1-5
V: TRBV2

DNA: TGTGCCAGCACTTCTCAAGACAGGGTGACCGGGGAGCTGTTTTTT
CDR3: CASTSQDRVTGELFF
size: medium-sized
D: TRBD1
J: TRBJ2-2
V: TRBV6-2/TRBV6-3

DNA: TGTGCCAGCAGCGGAAAACCCGGCACTGAAGCTTTCTTT
CDR3: CASSGKPGTEAFF
size: many
D: NA
J: TRBJ1-1
V: TRBV9

DNA: TGTGCCAGTAGTATAGATATAGGGGGTAATCAGCCCCAGCATTTT
CDR3: CASSIDIGGNQPQHF
size: NA
D: NA
J: TRBJ1-5
V: TRBV19

DNA: TGCAGTGCTCATTCTAGCGGGGCGACAGATACGCAGTATTTT
CDR3: CSAHSSGATDTQYF
size: many
D: TRBD2
J: TRBJ2-3
V: TRBV20-1

DNA: TGCAGTGCTAGAGATGACAGGGGCCGGCATAGCAATCAGCCCCAGCATTTT
CDR3: CSARDDRGRHSNQPQHF
size: few
D: TRBD1
J: TRBJ1-5
V: TRBV20-1

DNA: TGTGCCAGCAGTCACAGGGAATCCCAAGAGACCCAGTACTTC
CDR3: CASSHRESQETQYF
size: NA
D: NA
J: TRBJ2-5
V: TRBV27

DNA: TGCGCCAGCAGCTTGGCTGGGTCCGGGACCCAGTACTTC
CDR3: CASSLAGSGTQYF
size: many
D: NA
J: TRBJ2-5
V: TRBV5-1

DNA: TGTGCCATCAGTGACACCGGGACGGTGAATTCACCCCTCCACTTT
CDR3: CAISDTGTVNSPLHF
size: few
D: NA
J: TRBJ1-6
V: TRBV10-3

DNA: TGTGCCAGCAGTCAAAGACAATATAGCAATCAGCCCCAGCATTTT
CDR3: CASSQRQYSNQPQHF
size: many
D: NA
J: TRBJ1-5
V: TRBV12-3/TRBV12-4

DNA: TGTGCCAGCAGTCGAACAGGAGTCGCCTACGAGCAGTACTTC
CDR3: CASSRTGVAYEQYF
size: few
D: NA
J: TRBJ2-7
V: TRBV7-9

DNA: TGTGCCAGCAGCCGGGGACAGGGCTCTGGAAACACCATATATTTT
CDR3: CASSRGQGSGNTIYF
size: NA
D: TRBD1
J: TRBJ1-3
V: TRBV4-2

DNA: TGTGCCAGCAGCTTAGCCCCTCCCTTCTATGGACAGTCGGGGAGAGTAATAAATCAGCCCCAGCATTTT
CDR3: CASSLAPPFYGQSGRVINQPQHF
size: few
D: NA
J: TRBJ1-5
V: TRBV7-2

DNA: TGTGCCAGCAGTCTCGACAGAGGTCAGCCCCAGCATTTT
CDR3: CASSLDRGQPQHF
size: many
D: NA
J: TRBJ1-5
V: TRBV6-1

DNA: TGTGCCAGCAGTTGGTACAATGAGCAGTTCTTC
CDR3: CASSWYNEQFF
size: many
D: NA
J: TRBJ2-1
V: TRBV6-5

DNA: TGCGCCAGCAGCCAAGAGGGGGGTGGGGCCAACGTCCTGACTTTC
CDR3: CASSQEGGGANVLTF
size: NA
D: NA
J: TRBJ2-6
V: TRBV4-3

DNA: TGCGCCAGCAGCCAAGTTTTAATAGGTTCCGAGATTCGAACAGCTTTCTTT
CDR3: CASSQVLIGSEIRTAFF
size: NA
D: NA
J: TRBJ1-1
V: TRBV4-3

DNA: TGCAGTGCCGGGACAGGGGATTCCTCTCTCTATAATTCACCCCTCCACTTT
CDR3: CSAGTGDSSLYNSPLHF
size: many
D: TRBD1
J: TRBJ1-6
V: TRBV20-1

DNA: TGTGCCAGCAGCCGAGGGACCGAGCTTGGCTACACCTTC
CDR3: CASSRGTELGYTF
size: many
D: NA
J: TRBJ1-2
V: TRBV6-2/TRBV6-3

DNA: TGTGCCAGCAGCCCAAACAGAAGAGCTGAAGCTTTCTTT
CDR3: CASSPNRRAEAFF
size: many
D: NA
J: TRBJ1-1
V: TRBV7-9

DNA: TGCGCCAGCAGCTTGAGTTTCAGTTCCGATACGCAGTATTTT
CDR3: CASSLSFSSDTQYF
size: NA
D: NA
J: TRBJ2-3
V: TRBV5-1

DNA: TGCAGTGCTAGAGCCACGGGCACAGATACGCAGTATTTT
CDR3: CSARATGTDTQYF
size: NA
D: NA
J: TRBJ2-3
V: TRBV20-1

DNA: TGTGCCAGCAGCCCCACGGCGAGGGCTGAAGCTTTCTTT
CDR3: CASSPTARAEAFF
size: many
D: NA
J: TRBJ1-1
V: TRBV6-5

DNA: TGTGCCAGCAAGCTTCGGGGCCGGGGTACTGAAGCTTTCTTT
CDR3: CASKLRGRGTEAFF
size: NA
D: NA
J: TRBJ1-1
V: TRBV7-9

DNA: TGCGCCAGCAGCTTGCTCCAGACGAAAATTAGCGGAGCTTTCTTT
CDR3: CASSLLQTKISGAFF
size: NA
D: NA
J: TRBJ1-1
V: TRBV5-1

DNA: TGTGCCAGCAGCTTAGATGGTGGCGGACTGATGAACACTGAAGCTTTCTTT
CDR3: CASSLDGGGLMNTEAFF
size: NA
D: NA
J: TRBJ1-1
V: TRBV11-1

DNA: TGTGCCAGCAGTGAATACAGGGGTGATTCACCCCTCCACTTT
CDR3: CASSEYRGDSPLHF
size: many
D: NA
J: TRBJ1-6
V: TRBV25-1

DNA: TGTGCCAGCAAGGCTAGCGGGGGGGGAAGTACGCAGTATTTT
CDR3: CASKASGGGSTQYF
size: many
D: TRBD2
J: TRBJ2-3
V: TRBV6-6